This T cell receptor beta chain emerged from a study of molecular identifiers for immune sequencing clone quantification (dated by TCRdb to the late 2010s). General notes on the study: For a replicate experiment, RNA from approximately 20,000 or 100,000 naive CD8 T cells was divided into five aliquots, of which four were sequenced. This methods study benchmarked molecular-identifier clustering-based TCR repertoire sequencing (MIDCIRS) and TCR RNA copy counting, using CD8 T cells to do so. General findings and caveats noted by the study authors: In CMV-specific effector cells, clones with more than 20 RNA copies contained over 99% of molecules, whereas in naive cells such clones contained under 1% of molecules. Spiked-in Jurkat TCR RNA equal to a single cell's worth was reported to be detectable even within one million naive CD8 T cells. Highly expanded clone sizes could be underestimated if identical TCR molecules share a barcode. The naive libraries included spiked-in Jurkat TCR RNA (around 9 copies' worth), and this Jurkat TCR RNA is not part of the donor repertoire. When barcode sub-clustering was omitted, TCR diversity was inflated by chimeric consensus sequences, with chimeras reaching as high as 47%. Approximately 3.1 recovered TCR RNA copies per cell were obtained by modeling, versus about 9 by digital PCR, implying a capture efficiency of 25% to 30%.

Libraries of naive CD8 T cells were built from around 20,000 to 1,000,000 sorted cells, with 10%, 30% or 50% of the purified RNA used. On a BD FACSAria II, naive CD8 T cells were FACS-sorted as CD8+CD4-CCR7+CD45RA+ and collected into RLT Plus buffer. To test detection sensitivity, Jurkat RNA equivalent to about ten TCR copies was spiked into samples of roughly 17,000-1,000,000 naive CD8 T cells. CD8 T cells were enriched with RosetteSep CD8+ T Cell Enrichment Cocktail and Ficoll-Paque, followed by ACK red cell lysis. Libraries came from PCR. The sequencer listed for this sample is NextSeq 500. Bulk TCR libraries were made following a previously described method, with the TCR primers given in Table S5. The Qiagen AllPrep DNA/RNA kit was used to purify total RNA. Before analysis, reads from multiple sequencing runs of the same library were pooled. The study's own analysis went as follows. Reads were retained only if an exact TCR constant sequence was present, and the retained reads were trimmed to 150 nt and grouped according to their 12-nt molecular barcodes. Within each barcode group, reads were sub-clustered at a 15% Levenshtein threshold, and quality-weighted consensus sequences were built per RNA molecule. Non-functional sequences were discarded, and so were lower-count sequences lying one edit away from another sequence. Based on a fit of two negative binomial distributions, barcode sub-clusters having less than 20% of the maximum read count were discarded. TCRdb reworked the public reads: Q25 trimming with fastp, MiXCR clone assembly, productive beta chains retained. When rows share a CDR3 protein, they turn into one entry using the most common DNA and genes. TCRdb, rather than the study authors, made the V and J calls. The sample contains about 40,000 distinct CDR3 sequences, 24% of them found a single time. Around 1% of the sample rests with the top ten.

The V end loses 3 bases and the J end loses 2 bases, and a stretch of 11 bases separates them. The germline V gene (reference sequence) specifies GTSNPN as CDR1 and SVGIG as CDR2. The CDR3 sequence holds 13 residues, the cysteine and phenylalanine included. Just the 39-base CDR3 DNA is kept, in frame starting at base 1. This clonotype was seen ten or more times. Its recognized antigen is unknown. No quality values exist for individual bases; no much larger clone is one base distant. The V and J segments used are TRBV30 and TRBJ2-7; the D segment might be TRBD1 or TRBD2, since each matches 5 bases. The specimen was naive CD8+ T cells from blood, with Jurkat cell RNA spiked in. Read against the paper, the sample's cell subset or site label means: FACS-sorted CD8+CD4-CCR7+CD45RA+ naive T cells. The sequence came from a human donor in good health. Some libraries in this study had Jurkat cell RNA spiked in. The DNA reads as follows: TGTGCCTGGAGAATGGGGGAAGCCTACGAGCAGTACTTC. This codes for CAWRMGEAYEQYF.